This T cell receptor beta chain was recorded in a study of T cell clonality in common variable immunodeficiency. The CDR3 contains 13 residues. The V and J ends lost 7 bases and 6 bases respectively, with 16 bases between them. CDR1 SNHLY and CDR2 FYNNEI come from the germline V gene. Details on this clone: As yet, its antigen is unknown. The CDR3 end falls 3 residues outside the read, so it is completed with the germline J gene.

Clones were sequenced by immunoSEQ multiplex PCR, and TCRdb holds only the in-frame ones, with some missing. The sample includes tens of thousands of clones, none of them occurring once. Blood samples were heparinized, roughly 5 to 9 ml per donor. Findings and caveats of the study: Fewer deletions and N-nucleotide insertions were reportedly seen in common variable immunodeficiency TCR beta sequences.

The chain couples TRBV2 to TRBJ2-7; D remains ambiguous. The clonotype originates from a human donor with common variable immunodeficiency. The sample taken for sequencing was peripheral blood mononuclear cells. The chain's CDR3 is CASNPKALREQYF. The part of the CDR3 DNA that was read is TGTGCCAGCAACCCTAAAGCGTTGCGCGAG.